The 11 T cell receptor beta chains presented below share a single source sample, sequenced in a study of T cells in Graves' hyperthyroidism and ophthalmopathy. Amplified TCR beta CDR3 regions derived from RNA transcripts. A first-round RT-PCR of the TCR CDR3 used the HTBI primer set. TCRdb used MiXCR to reprocess the multiplex PCR reads, holding one entry per CDR3 protein. This table holds some 490,000 distinct CDR3 sequences, about 16% found once. The sample taken for sequencing was blood. These receptor sequences come from a woman aged 30 to 39 with Graves' ophthalmopathy.

The gene calls are TRBV6-1 and TRBJ2-4, with 7 bases identical to TRBD2. This CDR3 has 15 amino acids. Trimming at V came to 7 bases and at J to 0 bases, leaving 6 bases not matched to a gene. CDR1 is MNHNS and CDR2 is SASEGT in the germline V gene. The CDR3 protein is CASTRSGVAKNIQYF. The CDR3 nucleotides are TGTGCCAGCACCCGGAGCGGGGTAGCCAAAAACATTCAGTACTTC.

Comments on this clonotype: A much larger clone differs from this one at a single base, so this may be a read error. J is TRBJ2-3 and V is TRBV18; 7 positions agree with TRBD1. Germline CDR1 reads KGHSH; CDR2 reads LQKENI. The CDR3 is 16 residues long. CDR3 bases: TGTGCCAGCTCATCAGCTCCGGGACAGACCACAGGTACGCAGTATTTT. It translates to CASSSAPGQTTGTQYF.

Only a few counts were recorded for this clonotype. The V call is TRBV10-3, the J call TRBJ2-1; D might be TRBD1 or TRBD2, each matching 7 bases. Between the trimmed V and J ends, which lost 10 bases and 1 base, there was a span of 14 bases. CDR3 length equals 14 residues. Per germline, CDR1 ENHRY and CDR2 SYGVKD. In nucleotides, the CDR3 is TGTGCCACCGGGCAGGGGGGGTCCTACAATGAGCAGTTCTTC. Its protein product is CATGQGGSYNEQFF.

This CDR3 reads CASSTGTNAETQYF. CDR3 nucleotide sequence: TGCGCCAGCAGCACCGGGACTAATGCGGAGACCCAGTACTTC. The gene calls are TRBV5-1 and TRBJ2-5; 7 positions match TRBD2. Germline trimming cut 4 bases from V and 5 bases from J; bases unmatched to any gene: 8. The CDR3 totals 14 residues. Germline V gene lookup returns CDR1 SGHRS and CDR2 YFSETQ.

This clonotype was seen ten or more times. The chain links TRBV6-1 to TRBJ2-7, with D perhaps matching TRBD1 (6 bases). CDR1 MNHNS and CDR2 SASEGT come from the germline V gene. CDR3 length equals 15 residues. V was cut by 6 bases and J by 4 bases, with 19 bases left in between. CDR3 residues: CASRTAGTQQYEQYF. The CDR3 DNA follows: TGTGCCAGCAGAACCGCCGGGACACAACAATACGAGCAGTACTTC.

This rearrangement joins TRBV19 to TRBJ1-1, with D perhaps TRBD1 (5 bases). Per the germline V gene, CDR1 is LNHDA and CDR2 is SQIVND (reference sequence). V was trimmed by 8 bases and J by 1 base, leaving 14 bases between them. This CDR3 comprises 14 residues. This CDR3 is CASEDSIWNTEAFF. The CDR3 DNA follows: TGTGCCAGTGAAGACAGTATCTGGAACACTGAAGCTTTCTTT.

The chain combines TRBV20-1 with TRBJ1-5; perhaps TRBD1 as D (5 bases). Germline V gene sequence: CDR1 DFQATT, CDR2 SNEGSKA (reference sequence). The CDR3 is made up of 16 amino acids. V was clipped by 1 base and J by 0 bases, with 13 bases between them. DNA of the CDR3: TGCAGTGCTAGAGGGGATGGGGGGATTAGCAATCAGCCCCAGCATTTT. Its protein product is CSARGDGGISNQPQHF.

The rearrangement uses TRBV5-1 and TRBJ2-1; 7 nucleotides line up with TRBD2. Germline V gene data show CDR1 as SGHRS and CDR2 as YFSETQ. V dropped 0 bases and J dropped 5; count of bases not matched to a gene: 11. The CDR3 has 17 residues. The CDR3 DNA sequence: TGCGCCAGCAGCTTGGCCCCCCTGGGGGGGGGGGACAATGAGCAGTTCTTC. Translated: CASSLAPLGGGDNEQFF.

This chain links TRBV11-2 with TRBJ2-1; TRBD2 agrees at 14 bases. The CDR3 extends over 13 amino acids. V gave up 4 bases and J gave up 12 bases; unmatched junction bases: 2. Per the germline V gene, CDR1 is SGHAT and CDR2 is FQNNGV. The CDR3 DNA is TGTGCCAGCAGCTCCGGGACTAGCGGGAGGCAGTTCTTC. Its translation: CASSSGTSGRQFF.

This clonotype was counted at least ten times. The chain is built from TRBV29-1 and TRBJ2-7; 12 bases align to TRBD2. The CDR3 sequence is 14 residues long. V shed 6 bases, J shed 4 bases, and the junction held 7 bases outside the gene matches. The germline V gene encodes CDR1 SQVTM and CDR2 ANQGSEA. The CDR3 DNA reads as TGCAGCGTGCAGCCGGGACTAGCGGGTTACGAGCAGTACTTC. It translates to CSVQPGLAGYEQYF.

This clonotype was observed a few times. CDR3 residues: CSAPSSASRAGELFF. The CDR3 nucleotides are TGCAGTGCTCCCTCTAGCGCTTCAAGGGCCGGGGAGCTGTTTTTT. The chain has TRBV20-1 and TRBJ2-2, with a possible D match to TRBD2 (6 bases). CDR1 and CDR2 from the germline V gene are DFQATT and SNEGSKA (reference sequence). This CDR3 comprises 15 residues. V shed 5 bases and J shed 6 bases, with 19 bases lying between them.